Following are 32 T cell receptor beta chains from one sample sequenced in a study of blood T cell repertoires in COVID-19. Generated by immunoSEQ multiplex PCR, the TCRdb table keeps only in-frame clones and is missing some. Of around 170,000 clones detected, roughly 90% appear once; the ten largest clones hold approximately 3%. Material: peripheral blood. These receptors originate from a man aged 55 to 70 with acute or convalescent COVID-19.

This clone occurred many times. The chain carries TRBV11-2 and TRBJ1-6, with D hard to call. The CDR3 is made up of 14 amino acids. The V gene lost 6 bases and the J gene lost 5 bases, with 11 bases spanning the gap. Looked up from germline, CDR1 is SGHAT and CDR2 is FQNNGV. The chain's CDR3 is CASRTGVDNSPLHF. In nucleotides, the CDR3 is TGTGCCAGCAGAACCGGGGTTGATAATTCACCCCTCCACTTT.

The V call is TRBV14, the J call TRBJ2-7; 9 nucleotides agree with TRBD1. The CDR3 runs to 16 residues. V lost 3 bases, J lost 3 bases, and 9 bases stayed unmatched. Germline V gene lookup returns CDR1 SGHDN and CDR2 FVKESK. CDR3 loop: CASSQLLGQGLYEQYF. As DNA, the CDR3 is TGTGCCAGCAGCCAGTTGCTGGGACAGGGCCTCTACGAGCAGTACTTC. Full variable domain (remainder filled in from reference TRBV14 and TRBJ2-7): EAGVTQFPSHSVIEKGQTVTLRCDPISGHDNLYWYRRVMGKEIKFLLHFVKESKQDESGMPNNRFLAERTGGTYSTLKVQPAELEDSGVYFCASSQLLGQGLYEQYFGPGTRLTVT.

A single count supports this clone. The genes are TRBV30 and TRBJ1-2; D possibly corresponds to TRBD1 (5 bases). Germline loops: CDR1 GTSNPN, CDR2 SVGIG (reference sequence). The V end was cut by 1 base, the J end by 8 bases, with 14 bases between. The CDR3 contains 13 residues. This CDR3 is CAWSATGKGGYTF. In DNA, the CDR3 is TGTGCCTGGAGTGCTACAGGAAAAGGGGGCTACACCTTC.

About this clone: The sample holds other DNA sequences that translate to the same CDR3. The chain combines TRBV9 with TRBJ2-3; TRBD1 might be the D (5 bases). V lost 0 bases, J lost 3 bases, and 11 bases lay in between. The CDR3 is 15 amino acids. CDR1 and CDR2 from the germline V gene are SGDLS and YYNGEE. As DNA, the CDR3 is TGTGCCAGCAGCGTAGTCAGTGGGGCGACAGATACGCAGTATTTT. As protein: CASSVVSGATDTQYF.

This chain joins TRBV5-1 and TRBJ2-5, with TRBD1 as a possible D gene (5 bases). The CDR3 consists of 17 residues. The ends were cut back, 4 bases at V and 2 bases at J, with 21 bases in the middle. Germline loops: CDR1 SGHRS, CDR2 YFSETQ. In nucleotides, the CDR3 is TGCGCCAGCAGCAGCCCTCAGGGAATTGTAGTTCAAGAGACCCAGTACTTC. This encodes CASSSPQGIVVQETQYF.

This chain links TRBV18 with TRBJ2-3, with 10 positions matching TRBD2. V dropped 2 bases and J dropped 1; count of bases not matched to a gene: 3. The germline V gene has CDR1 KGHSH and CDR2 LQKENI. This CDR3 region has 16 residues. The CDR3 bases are TGTGCCAGCTCACCAAGCGGGGGGGCCGGCACAGATACGCAGTATTTT. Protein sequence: CASSPSGGAGTDTQYF.

CDR3 residues: CASSLTSGGYEQYF. CDR3 sequence (DNA): TGTGCCAGCAGTCTTACTAGCGGGGGGTACGAGCAGTACTTC. The chain joins TRBV7-2 to TRBJ2-7; 12 bases align to TRBD2. Trimming at V came to 6 bases and at J to 4 bases, leaving 4 bases not matched to a gene. Looked up from germline, CDR1 is SGHTA and CDR2 is FQGNSA. This CDR3 region has 14 residues. Looking up the rest from reference TRBV7-2 and TRBJ2-7 gives the full variable domain: GAGVSQSPSNKVTEKGKDVELRCDPISGHTALYWYRQSLGQGLEFLIYFQGNSAPDKSGLPSDRFSAERTGGSVSTLTIQRTQQEDSAVYLCASSLTSGGYEQYFGPGTRLTVT.

CDR3 nucleotide sequence: TGTGCCAGCAGTCTCCCGGGAACCGGGGGCGAGCAGTACTTC. This encodes CASSLPGTGGEQYF. The rearrangement links TRBV9 to TRBJ2-7, with TRBD2 as a possible D gene (6 bases). V was cut by 5 bases and J by 6 bases, with 18 bases left in between. Germline lookup yields CDR1 SGDLS and CDR2 YYNGEE. The CDR3 runs to 14 residues.

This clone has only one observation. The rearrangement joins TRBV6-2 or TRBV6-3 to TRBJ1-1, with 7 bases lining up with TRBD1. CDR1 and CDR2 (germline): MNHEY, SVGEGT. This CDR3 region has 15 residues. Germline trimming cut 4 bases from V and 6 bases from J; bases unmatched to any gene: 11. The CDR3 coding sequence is TGTGCCAGCAGTTCCGACAGGGTGGGAGGCGCTGAAGCTTTCTTT. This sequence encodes CASSSDRVGGAEAFF.

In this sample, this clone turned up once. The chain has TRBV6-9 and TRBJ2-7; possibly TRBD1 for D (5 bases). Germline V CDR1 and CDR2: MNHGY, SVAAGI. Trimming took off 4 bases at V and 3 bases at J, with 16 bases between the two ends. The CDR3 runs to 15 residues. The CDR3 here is CASSSPRQSNYEQYF. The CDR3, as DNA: TGTGCCAGCAGTTCCCCGCGACAGAGCAACTACGAGCAGTACTTC.

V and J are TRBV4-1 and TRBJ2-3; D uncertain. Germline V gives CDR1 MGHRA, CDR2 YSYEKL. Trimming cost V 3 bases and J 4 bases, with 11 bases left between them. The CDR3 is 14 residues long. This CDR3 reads CASSHIPGSDTQYF. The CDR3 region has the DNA TGCGCCAGCAGCCACATCCCGGGTTCAGATACGCAGTATTTT.

CDR3 coding DNA: TGTGCCAGCAGTTTTATCCATCAGCCCCAGCATTTT. Its translation: CASSFIHQPQHF. The chain recombines TRBV12-3 or TRBV12-4 with TRBJ1-5, with D uncertain. CDR3 length equals 12 residues. Trimming pared 3 bases from V and 5 bases from J, leaving 5 bases between.

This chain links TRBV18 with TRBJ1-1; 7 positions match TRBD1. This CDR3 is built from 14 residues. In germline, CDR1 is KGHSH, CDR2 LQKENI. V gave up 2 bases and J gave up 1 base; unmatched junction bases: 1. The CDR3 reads CASSPRTGNTEAFF. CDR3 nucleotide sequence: TGTGCCAGCTCACCAAGGACAGGGAACACTGAAGCTTTCTTT.

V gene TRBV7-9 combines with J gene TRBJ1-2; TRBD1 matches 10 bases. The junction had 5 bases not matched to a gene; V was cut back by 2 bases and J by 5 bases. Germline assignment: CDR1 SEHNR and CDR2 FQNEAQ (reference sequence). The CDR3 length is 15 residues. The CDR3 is CASSLLDRGRYGYTF. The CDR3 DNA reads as TGTGCCAGCAGCTTACTGGACAGGGGGAGGTATGGCTACACCTTC.

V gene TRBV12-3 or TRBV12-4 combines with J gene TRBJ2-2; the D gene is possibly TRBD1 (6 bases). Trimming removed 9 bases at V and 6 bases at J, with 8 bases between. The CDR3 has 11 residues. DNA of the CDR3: TGTGCCAGTAGGACAGCCGGGGAGCTGTTTTTT. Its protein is CASRTAGELFF.

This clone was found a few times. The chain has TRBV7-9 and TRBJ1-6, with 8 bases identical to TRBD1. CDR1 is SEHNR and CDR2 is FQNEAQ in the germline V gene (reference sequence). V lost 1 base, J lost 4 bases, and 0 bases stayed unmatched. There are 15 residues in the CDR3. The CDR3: CASSLDRGYNSPLHF. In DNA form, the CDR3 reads TGTGCCAGCAGCTTAGACAGGGGGTATAATTCACCCCTCCACTTT.

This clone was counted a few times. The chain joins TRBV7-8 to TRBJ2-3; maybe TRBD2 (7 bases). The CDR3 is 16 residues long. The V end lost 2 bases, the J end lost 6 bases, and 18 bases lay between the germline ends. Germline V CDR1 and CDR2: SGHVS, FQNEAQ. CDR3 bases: TGTGCCAGCAGCTTAAATTCGGGGGGCACATTGGATACGCAGTATTTT. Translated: CASSLNSGGTLDTQYF. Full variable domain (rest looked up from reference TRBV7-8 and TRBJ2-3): GAGVSQSPRYKVAKRGQDVALRCDPISGHVSLFWYQQALGQGPEFLTYFQNEAQLDKSGLPSDRFFAERPEGSVSTLKIQRTQQEDSAVYLCASSLNSGGTLDTQYFGPGTRLTVL.

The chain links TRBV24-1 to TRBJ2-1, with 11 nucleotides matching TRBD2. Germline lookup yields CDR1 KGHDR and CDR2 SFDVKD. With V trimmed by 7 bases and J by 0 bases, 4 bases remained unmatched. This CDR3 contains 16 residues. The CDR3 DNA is TGTGCCACCAGCGATAGCGGGGGGGCCTCCTACAATGAGCAGTTCTTC. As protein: CATSDSGGASYNEQFF.

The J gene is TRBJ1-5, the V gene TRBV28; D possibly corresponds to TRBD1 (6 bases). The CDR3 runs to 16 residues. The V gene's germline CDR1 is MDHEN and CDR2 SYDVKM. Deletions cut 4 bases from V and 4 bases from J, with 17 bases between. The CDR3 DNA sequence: TGTGCCAGCAGTTCCCCCAGACAGGCCGTTAATCAGCCCCAGCATTTT. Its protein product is CASSSPRQAVNQPQHF.

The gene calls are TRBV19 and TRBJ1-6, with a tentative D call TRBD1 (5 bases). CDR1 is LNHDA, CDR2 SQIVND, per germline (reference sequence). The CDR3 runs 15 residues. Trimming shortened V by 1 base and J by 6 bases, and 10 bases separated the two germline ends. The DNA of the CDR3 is TGTGCCAGTAGTATAGTTGCCAGGGCTAATTCACCCCTCCACTTT. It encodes CASSIVARANSPLHF. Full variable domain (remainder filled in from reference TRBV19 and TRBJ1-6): DGGITQSPKYLFRKEGQNVTLSCEQNLNHDAMYWYRQDPGQGLRLIYYSQIVNDFQKGDIAEGYSVSREKKESFPLTVTSAQKNPTAFYLCASSIVARANSPLHFGNGTRLTVT.

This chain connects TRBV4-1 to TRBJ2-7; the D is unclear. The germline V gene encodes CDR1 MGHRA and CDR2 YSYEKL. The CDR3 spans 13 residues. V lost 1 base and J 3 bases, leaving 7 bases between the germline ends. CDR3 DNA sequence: TGCGCCAGCAGCCAAGGCCTAAACTACGAGCAGTACTTC. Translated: CASSQGLNYEQYF.

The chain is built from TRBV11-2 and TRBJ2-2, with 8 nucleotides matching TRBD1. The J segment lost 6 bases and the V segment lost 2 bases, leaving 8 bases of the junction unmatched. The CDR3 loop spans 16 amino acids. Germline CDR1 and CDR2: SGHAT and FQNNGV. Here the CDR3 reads CASSLRTGTASGELFF. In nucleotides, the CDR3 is TGTGCCAGCAGCTTAAGGACAGGGACGGCTTCCGGGGAGCTGTTTTTT.

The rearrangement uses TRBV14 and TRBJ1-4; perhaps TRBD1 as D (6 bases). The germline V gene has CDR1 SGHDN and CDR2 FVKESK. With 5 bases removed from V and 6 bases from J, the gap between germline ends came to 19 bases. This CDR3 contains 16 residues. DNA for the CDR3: TGTGCCAGCAGCGGTCGAACAGGGCGCCGATATGAAAAACTGTTTTTT. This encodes CASSGRTGRRYEKLFF.

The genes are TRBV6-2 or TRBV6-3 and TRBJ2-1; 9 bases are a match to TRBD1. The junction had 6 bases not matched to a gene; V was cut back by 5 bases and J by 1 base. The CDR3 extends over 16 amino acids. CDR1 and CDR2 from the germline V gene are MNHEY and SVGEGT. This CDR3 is CASSSTGGMSYNEQFF. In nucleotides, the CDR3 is TGTGCCAGCAGTAGCACAGGGGGCATGTCCTACAATGAGCAGTTCTTC.

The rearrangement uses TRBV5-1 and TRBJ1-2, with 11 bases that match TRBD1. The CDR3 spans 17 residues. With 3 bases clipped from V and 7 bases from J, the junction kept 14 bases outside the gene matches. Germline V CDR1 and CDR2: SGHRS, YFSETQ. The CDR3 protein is CASSSRTGGSPKAGYTF. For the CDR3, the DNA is TGCGCCAGCAGCTCCCGGACAGGGGGCTCTCCCAAAGCTGGCTACACCTTC.

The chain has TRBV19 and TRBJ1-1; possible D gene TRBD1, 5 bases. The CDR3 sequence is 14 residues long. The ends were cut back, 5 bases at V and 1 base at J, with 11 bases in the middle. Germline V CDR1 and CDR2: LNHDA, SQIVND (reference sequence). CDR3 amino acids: CASSSRARNTEAFF. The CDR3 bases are TGTGCCAGTAGTTCCAGGGCCCGGAACACTGAAGCTTTCTTT.

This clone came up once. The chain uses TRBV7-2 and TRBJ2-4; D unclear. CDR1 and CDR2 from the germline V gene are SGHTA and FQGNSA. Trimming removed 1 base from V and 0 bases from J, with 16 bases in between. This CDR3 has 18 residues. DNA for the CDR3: TGTGCCAGCAGCTTAGAAGTATCCGGTGTACTAGCCAAAAACATTCAGTACTTC. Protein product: CASSLEVSGVLAKNIQYF.

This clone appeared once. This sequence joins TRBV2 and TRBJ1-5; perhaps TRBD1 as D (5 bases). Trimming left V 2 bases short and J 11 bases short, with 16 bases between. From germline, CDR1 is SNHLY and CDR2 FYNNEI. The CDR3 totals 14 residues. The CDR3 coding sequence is TGTGCCAGCAGTGAAAGGGGCCAAAGCATTTCCCAGCATTTT. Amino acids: CASSERGQSISQHF.

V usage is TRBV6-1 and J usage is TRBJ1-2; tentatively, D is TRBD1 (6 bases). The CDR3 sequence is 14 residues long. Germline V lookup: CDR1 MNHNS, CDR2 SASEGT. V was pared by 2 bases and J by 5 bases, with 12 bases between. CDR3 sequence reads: CASSEKRTVYGYTF. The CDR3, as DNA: TGTGCCAGCAGTGAAAAAAGGACAGTTTATGGCTACACCTTC.

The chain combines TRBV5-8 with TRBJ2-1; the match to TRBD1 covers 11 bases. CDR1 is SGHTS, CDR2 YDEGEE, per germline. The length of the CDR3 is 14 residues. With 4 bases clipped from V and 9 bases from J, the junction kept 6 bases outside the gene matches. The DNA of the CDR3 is TGTGCCAGCAGCGTGGACAGGGGGCTAGGTGAGCAGTTCTTC. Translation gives CASSVDRGLGEQFF. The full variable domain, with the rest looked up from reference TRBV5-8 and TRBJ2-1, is EAGVTQSPTHLIKTRGQQATLRCSPISGHTSVYWYQQALGLGLQFLLWYDEGEERNRGNFPPRFSGRQFPNYSSELNVNALELEDSALYLCASSVDRGLGEQFFGPGTRLTVL.

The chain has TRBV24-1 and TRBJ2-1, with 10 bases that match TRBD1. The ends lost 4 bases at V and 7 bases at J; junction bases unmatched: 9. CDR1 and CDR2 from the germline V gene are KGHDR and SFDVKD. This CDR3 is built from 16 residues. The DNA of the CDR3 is TGTGCCACCAGTGACGCCCGACAGGGGGCTGGAAATGAGCAGTTCTTC. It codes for CATSDARQGAGNEQFF.

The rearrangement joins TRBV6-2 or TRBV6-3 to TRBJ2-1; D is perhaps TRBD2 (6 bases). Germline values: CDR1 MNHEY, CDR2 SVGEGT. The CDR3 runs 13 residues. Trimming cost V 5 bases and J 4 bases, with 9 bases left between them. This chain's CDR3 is CASSLRGYNEQFF. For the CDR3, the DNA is TGTGCCAGCAGTCTGCGGGGATACAATGAGCAGTTCTTC.